This T cell receptor beta chain was captured by sequencing in a study of response to subunit inactivated influenza vaccine. In the case of this clonotype: The antigen remains unidentified.

V lost 2 bases and J 2 bases, leaving 11 bases between the germline ends. In germline, CDR1 is MNHNS, CDR2 SASEGT. The CDR3 covers 15 residues. Overall study results and limits: T cells newly recruited by each seasonal influenza vaccination are few, the authors suggested.

Each CDR3 protein is one row after TCRdb ran MiXCR on the RT-PCR reads. The top ten clones hold 10% to 15% of a sample with some 500,000 distinct CDR3 sequences, over 10% of them seen once. The sample was PBMCs from blood, taken roughly 6 weeks after vaccination. This clonotype was sampled from a man aged 50 or older who received an inactivated influenza vaccine. V gene TRBV6-1 combines with J gene TRBJ2-3, with TRBD2 as a possible D gene (5 bases). The CDR3 DNA follows: TGTGCCAGCAGTGAACGGACTCTACCCACAGATACGCAGTATTTT. It yields the protein CASSERTLPTDTQYF.